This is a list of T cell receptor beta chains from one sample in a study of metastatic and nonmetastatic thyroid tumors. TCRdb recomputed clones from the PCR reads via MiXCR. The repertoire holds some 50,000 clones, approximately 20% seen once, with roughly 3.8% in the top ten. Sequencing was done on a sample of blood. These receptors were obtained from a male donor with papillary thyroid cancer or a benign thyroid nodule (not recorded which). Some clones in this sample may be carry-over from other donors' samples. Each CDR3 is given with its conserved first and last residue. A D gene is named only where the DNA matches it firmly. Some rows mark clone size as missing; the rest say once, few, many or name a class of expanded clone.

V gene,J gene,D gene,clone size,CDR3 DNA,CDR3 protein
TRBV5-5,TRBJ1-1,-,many,TGTGCCAGCAGCCAAGGAGGCGCTGAAGCTTTCTTT,CASSQGGAEAFF
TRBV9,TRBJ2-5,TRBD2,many,TGTGCCAGCAGCCCCCGGCGGGGACTAGCGGGGGAGGAGACCCAGTACTTC,CASSPRRGLAGEETQYF
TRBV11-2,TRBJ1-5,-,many,TGTGCCAGCAGCTTAGATGGGGGGAGCAATCAGCCCCAGCATTTT,CASSLDGGSNQPQHF
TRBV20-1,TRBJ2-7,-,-,TGCAGTGCTACTGAGACTCATTACTACGAGCAGTACTTC,CSATETHYYEQYF
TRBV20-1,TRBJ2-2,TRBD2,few,TGCAGTGCTAGCCCTCTTAGCGGGAGAAACACCGGGGAGCTGTTTTTT,CSASPLSGRNTGELFF
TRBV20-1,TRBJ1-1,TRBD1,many,TGCAGTGCAAAGGGACAGGGGCTCTATATGAACACTGAAGCTTTCTTT,CSAKGQGLYMNTEAFF
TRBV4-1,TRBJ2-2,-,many,TGCGCCAGCAGCCACCCTTTCACCACGAGGGGCAGGTACACCGGGGAGCTGTTTTTT,CASSHPFTTRGRYTGELFF
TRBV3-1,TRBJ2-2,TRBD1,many,TGTGCCAGCAGCCCCTTCACAGGGGGGACCGGGGAGCTGTTTTTT,CASSPFTGGTGELFF
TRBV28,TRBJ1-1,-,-,TGTGCCAGCATCCCCCCGGGGGGCGGAACTGAAGCTTTCTTT,CASIPPGGGTEAFF
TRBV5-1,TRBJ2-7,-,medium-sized,TGCGCCAGCAGCTTCGCAGGGAACTCCTACGAGCAGTACTTC,CASSFAGNSYEQYF
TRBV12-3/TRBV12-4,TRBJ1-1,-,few,TGTGCCAGCAGTCTCAGTATATGGGTAAACACTGAAGCTTTCTTT,CASSLSIWVNTEAFF
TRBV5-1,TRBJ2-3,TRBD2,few,TGCGCCAGCACGGAAGCGGGATTCACAGATACGCAGTATTTT,CASTEAGFTDTQYF
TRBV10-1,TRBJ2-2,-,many,TGCGCCAGCAGTGAACCGGGGCCAGAGACTGAGACCGGGGAGCTGTTTTTT,CASSEPGPETETGELFF
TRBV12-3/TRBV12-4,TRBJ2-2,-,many,TGTGCCAGCAGTTTCGGCACCGGGGAGCTGTTTTTT,CASSFGTGELFF
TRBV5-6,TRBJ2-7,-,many,TGTGCCAGCAGCGGGGCGCAGGGTCTCTTCGAGCAGTACTTC,CASSGAQGLFEQYF
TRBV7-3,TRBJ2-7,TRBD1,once,TGTGCCAGCAGCCCGCAGACAGGGGGGGGCTCCTACGAGCAGTACTTC,CASSPQTGGGSYEQYF
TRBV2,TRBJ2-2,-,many,TGTGCCAGCAGTGAGGACGCGAACACCGGGGAGCTGTTTTTT,CASSEDANTGELFF
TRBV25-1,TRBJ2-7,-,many,TGTGCCAGCAGTGGCCCTCCCCGGAACGAGCAGTACTTC,CASSGPPRNEQYF
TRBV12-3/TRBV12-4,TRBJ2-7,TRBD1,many,TGTGCCAGCAGTTTTGTGGGACAGTACGAGCAGTACTTC,CASSFVGQYEQYF
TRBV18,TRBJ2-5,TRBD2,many,TGTGCCAGCTCACCCGGGGCTCATCGGGGGGACCAAGAGACCCAGTACTTC,CASSPGAHRGDQETQYF
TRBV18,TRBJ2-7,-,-,TGTGCCAGCTCACAACAGACAGGGACTTACTACGAGCAGTACTTC,CASSQQTGTYYEQYF
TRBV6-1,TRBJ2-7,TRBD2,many,TGTGCCAGCAGTGAAGGGACTAGCGGGTCCTACGAGCAGTACTTC,CASSEGTSGSYEQYF
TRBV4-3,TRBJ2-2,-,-,TGCGCCAGCAGCCAGGGGCCGGGACAGAACACCGGGGAGCTGTTTTTT,CASSQGPGQNTGELFF